This T cell receptor (beta chain) was sequenced during a study of T cell repertoires in cytomegalovirus infection. Study-wide background: Signatures in public TCR beta sequences pointed to both CMV infection and matching HLA type. General study points: Pooled public TCR beta family frequency picked out CMV carriers with the relevant HLA. CMV-specific TCR beta clonotypes restricted by HLA-C were the ones dominating the ex vivo response.

The CDR3 covers 15 residues. Per germline, CDR1 SGHVS and CDR2 FQNEAQ. The V and J ends lost 5 bases and 7 bases, in that order; junction bases with no gene match: 11. This clonotype was seen repeatedly, ten times or more. Its cognate antigen is unknown. Via MiXCR, TCRdb re-called the reads, giving one row per CDR3 protein. This table has 200,000 to 300,000 distinct CDR3 sequences, approximately 13% appearing once. The TCR sequence derives from a human donor in good health (CMV status not recorded). Some clones in this sample may be carry-over from other donors' samples. The rearrangement joins TRBV7-8 to TRBJ1-2; 9 nucleotides agree with TRBD1. Source material: PBMCs. The CDR3 bases are TGTGCCAGCAGCCTTAGTGGACAGGGGTTTCGTGGCTACACCTTC. Translated, it gives CASSLSGQGFRGYTF.